These 18 T cell receptor beta chains originate from one sample sequenced in a study of T cell responses to AZD1222 COVID-19 vaccine. The repertoire was sequenced with immunoSEQ multiplex PCR; TCRdb's copy has only in-frame clones and lacks some. This table holds roughly 110,000 clones, 89% found once. The sequences come from peripheral blood, collected on day 0 of AZD1222 vaccination. These receptors were obtained from an adult in good health.

This chain uses TRBV7-2 with TRBJ1-1; D remains ambiguous. CDR1 SGHTA and CDR2 FQGNSA come from the germline V gene. V was pared by 6 bases and J by 0 bases, with 8 bases between. This CDR3 is built from 13 residues. The CDR3: CASSPNMNTEAFF. In DNA form, the CDR3 reads TGTGCCAGCAGTCCCAATATGAACACTGAAGCTTTCTTT.

The CDR3, as DNA: TGCGCCAGCAGCTTGGTGTCCCACCCGGGACAGGGAATGAACACTGAAGCTTTCTTT. The encoded protein is CASSLVSHPGQGMNTEAFF. This chain connects TRBV5-1 to TRBJ1-1; 9 bases are a match to TRBD1. V shed 0 bases and J 0 bases; nucleotides not matched to a gene: 12. This CDR3 has 19 residues. Germline assignment: CDR1 SGHRS and CDR2 YFSETQ. Based on the CDR3 plus reference TRBV5-1 and TRBJ1-1, the full variable domain is KAGVTQTPRYLIKTRGQQVTLSCSPISGHRSVSWYQQTPGQGLQFLFEYFSETQRNKGNFPGRFSGRQFSNSRSEMNVSTLELGDSALYLCASSLVSHPGQGMNTEAFFGQGTRLTVV.

The chain combines TRBV7-9 with TRBJ2-7; 9 positions match TRBD1. V was pared by 6 bases and J by 0 bases, with 3 bases of the junction left unmatched. Germline V gene sequence: CDR1 SEHNR, CDR2 FQNEAQ (reference sequence). The CDR3 is 14 residues long. The CDR3 bases are TGTGCCAGCAGAGACAGGGGGAACTCCTACGAGCAGTACTTC. This codes for CASRDRGNSYEQYF.

The chain employs TRBV3-1 (or the pseudogene TRBV3-2) and TRBJ2-1; 10 bases match TRBD2. From germline, CDR1 is LGHDT and CDR2 YNNKEL (reference sequence). This CDR3 region has 17 residues. Unmatched junction bases numbered 12, after V lost 0 bases and J lost 10 bases. CDR3 sequence reads: CASSQERSSGSPLEQFF. DNA of the CDR3: TGTGCCAGCAGCCAAGAGCGGTCTAGCGGGAGCCCCCTGGAGCAGTTCTTC.

The chain recombines TRBV7-9 with TRBJ1-2; D remains unclear. CDR3 size: 12 residues. Germline CDR1 SEHNR, CDR2 FQNEAQ (reference sequence). The V gene lost 3 bases and the J gene lost 2 bases, with 4 bases spanning the gap. CDR3 sequence (DNA): TGTGCCAGCAGCTTCGAAAACTATGGCTACACCTTC. Translated, it gives CASSFENYGYTF.

V usage is TRBV3-1 (or the pseudogene TRBV3-2) and J usage is TRBJ2-3; the match to TRBD2 covers 7 bases. CDR1 and CDR2 (germline): LGHDT, YNNKEL (reference sequence). V shed 4 bases, J shed 1 base, and the junction held 2 bases outside the gene matches. The CDR3 covers 14 residues. CDR3 in DNA: TGTGCCAGCAGCCCTACTAGCGGCACAGATACGCAGTATTTT. The encoded protein is CASSPTSGTDTQYF.

The rearrangement links TRBV12-3 or TRBV12-4 to TRBJ1-6; D gene uncertain. Trimming stripped 5 bases from V and 7 bases from J, with 6 bases between. This CDR3 is built from 12 residues. Written as DNA, the CDR3 is TGTGCCAGCAGTGAAAACAATTCACCCCTCCACTTT. Residues: CASSENNSPLHF.

This chain joins TRBV29-1 and TRBJ2-7; D remains unclear. CDR3 length: 13 amino acids. V lost 7 bases and J 5 bases, leaving 18 bases between the germline ends. Per the germline V gene, CDR1 is SQVTM and CDR2 is ANQGSEA. The CDR3 DNA sequence: TGCAGCGCTACCGACGGGCGCGTGGACGAGCAGTACTTC. It is translated as CSATDGRVDEQYF.

The chain is built from TRBV4-3 and TRBJ2-7; 10 bases align to TRBD2. V was pared by 0 bases and J by 3 bases, with 8 bases of the junction left unmatched. Germline CDR1 is LGHNA and CDR2 is YSLEER. The CDR3 consists of 17 residues. The CDR3 loop reads CASSQEGWTSGIYEQYF. CDR3 sequence (DNA): TGCGCCAGCAGCCAAGAGGGTTGGACTAGCGGTATCTACGAGCAGTACTTC.

This rearrangement joins TRBV5-1 to TRBJ1-3; maybe TRBD1 (6 bases). V lost 3 bases and J 4 bases, leaving 11 bases between the germline ends. The germline V gene encodes CDR1 SGHRS and CDR2 YFSETQ. CDR3 length: 14 amino acids. The CDR3: CASSSTGSGNTIYF. Written as DNA, the CDR3 is TGCGCCAGCAGCTCTACAGGGTCCGGAAACACCATATATTTT.

In DNA form, the CDR3 reads TGTGCCAGCAGCAGGACAGGGAATCAGCCCCAGCATTTT. It encodes CASSRTGNQPQHF. The chain recombines TRBV9 with TRBJ1-5; 8 nucleotides align to TRBD1. V lost 4 bases and J lost 4; bases outside the gene matches: 1. The CDR3 consists of 13 residues. CDR1 and CDR2 from the germline V gene are SGDLS and YYNGEE.

This chain joins TRBV27 and TRBJ2-7; a possible D gene is TRBD2 (6 bases). The CDR3 is 14 residues long. The germline V gene encodes CDR1 MNHEY and CDR2 SMNVEV (reference sequence). Trimming took off 6 bases at V and 5 bases at J, with 17 bases between the two ends. CDR3 in DNA: TGTGCCAGCAGATGGCGATGGAGGGAAAACGAGCAGTACTTC. It yields the protein CASRWRWRENEQYF.

The V and J genes are TRBV6-5 and TRBJ2-5; D not resolved. Per the germline V gene, CDR1 is MNHEY and CDR2 is SVGAGI. V was trimmed by 0 bases and J by 1 base, leaving 9 bases between them. The CDR3 is 15 amino acids. The CDR3 DNA reads TGTGCCAGCAGTTACTCCCCAGAGATCCAAGAGACCCAGTACTTC. This sequence encodes CASSYSPEIQETQYF.

In this sample, this clone turned up once. The chain combines TRBV7-3 with TRBJ2-3, with D possibly matching TRBD2 (7 bases). CDR1 is SGHTA, CDR2 FQGTGA, per germline. CDR3 size: 15 residues. Trimming pared 5 bases from V and 3 bases from J, leaving 15 bases between. The CDR3 loop reads CASSLGGHGTDTQYF. In DNA, the CDR3 is TGTGCCAGCAGCCTGGGGGGGCATGGGACAGATACGCAGTATTTT. Full variable domain (remainder filled in from reference TRBV7-3 and TRBJ2-3): GAGVSQTPSNKVTEKGKYVELRCDPISGHTALYWYRQSLGQGPEFLIYFQGTGAADDSGLPNDRFFAVRPEGSVSTLKIQRTERGDSAVYLCASSLGGHGTDTQYFGPGTRLTVL.

This clone was detected only a few times. This chain joins TRBV15 and TRBJ1-4; D is possibly TRBD1 (5 bases). The CDR3 consists of 16 residues. V was trimmed by 4 bases and J by 9 bases, leaving 21 bases between them. Germline V gives CDR1 LNHNV, CDR2 YYDKDF (reference sequence). Here the CDR3 DNA reads TGTGCCACCAGCAACGAAGTTGCGGACGGGGGGAAAAAACTGTTTTTT. It is translated as CATSNEVADGGKKLFF.

The rearrangement joins TRBV30 to TRBJ1-1; D gene uncertain. Germline assignment: CDR1 GTSNPN and CDR2 SVGIG (reference sequence). Trimming pared 5 bases from V and 7 bases from J, leaving 11 bases between. The CDR3 covers 11 residues. The CDR3 spells CAWGRQVEAFF. Here the CDR3 DNA reads TGTGCCTGGGGACGTCAGGTTGAAGCTTTCTTT. The variable domain in full, completed from reference TRBV30 and TRBJ1-1, reads SQTIHQWPATLVQPVGSPLSLECTVEGTSNPNLYWYRQAAGRGLQLLFYSVGIGQISSEVPQNLSASRPQDRQFILSSKKLLLSDSGFYLCAWGRQVEAFFGQGTRLTVV.

The chain is built from TRBV27 and TRBJ1-5; the D gene is possibly TRBD1 (6 bases). Germline V gives CDR1 MNHEY, CDR2 SMNVEV (reference sequence). V was cut by 4 bases and J by 3 bases, with 13 bases left in between. This CDR3 region has 15 residues. The CDR3 protein is CASSSWGRDNQPQHF. The DNA for the CDR3 is TGTGCCAGCAGTTCGTGGGGGCGCGACAATCAGCCCCAGCATTTT.

This clone was seen at least ten times. The chain carries TRBV7-3 and TRBJ2-5, with D perhaps matching TRBD1 (6 bases). Germline loops: CDR1 SGHTA, CDR2 FQGTGA. V gave up 5 bases and J gave up 1 base, with 11 bases separating them. There are 14 residues in the CDR3. The CDR3 protein is CASSPGTPQETQYF. CDR3 DNA sequence: TGTGCCAGCAGCCCAGGGACACCCCAAGAGACCCAGTACTTC.